This TCR beta chain comes out of a study of shared clonotypes between healthy human individuals. Turning to the study itself: A couple of women and a few men aged 18 to 49 made up the donors.

This table comes from immunoSEQ multiplex PCR, and its TCRdb copy is limited to in-frame clones, with some not included. The table includes 450,000 to 600,000 clones, about four fifths detected once. Germline CDR1 MDHEN, CDR2 SYDVKM. CDR3 size: 14 residues. The V segment lost 6 bases and the J segment 1 base; nucleotides outside the gene matches: 5. This sequence was found in a woman aged 35 to 49 in good health. Some clones in this sample may be carry-over from other donors' samples. Sequencing was carried out using PBMCs. The chain carries TRBV28 and TRBJ1-2; TRBD1 matches 7 bases. For the CDR3, the DNA is TGTGCCAGCAGGCGGGGACAGCTTAACTATGGCTACACCTTC. Translation gives CASRRGQLNYGYTF.